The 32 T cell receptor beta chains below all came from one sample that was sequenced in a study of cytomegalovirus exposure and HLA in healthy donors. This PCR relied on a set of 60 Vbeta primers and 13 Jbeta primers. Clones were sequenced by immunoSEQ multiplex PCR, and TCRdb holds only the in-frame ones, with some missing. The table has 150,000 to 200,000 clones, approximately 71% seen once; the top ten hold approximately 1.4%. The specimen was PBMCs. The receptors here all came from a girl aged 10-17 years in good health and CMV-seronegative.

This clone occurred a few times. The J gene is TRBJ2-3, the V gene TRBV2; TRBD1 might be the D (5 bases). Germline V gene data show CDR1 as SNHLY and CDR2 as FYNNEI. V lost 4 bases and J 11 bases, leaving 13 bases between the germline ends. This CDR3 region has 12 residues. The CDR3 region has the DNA TGTGCCAGCAGTGCAGGGCTTACGGGGCAGTATTTT. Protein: CASSAGLTGQYF.

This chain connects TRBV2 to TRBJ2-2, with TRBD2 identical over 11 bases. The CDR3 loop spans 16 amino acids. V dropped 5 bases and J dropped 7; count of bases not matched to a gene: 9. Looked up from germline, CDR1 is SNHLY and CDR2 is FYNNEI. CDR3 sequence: CASSLAGGPPVGELFF. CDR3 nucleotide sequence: TGTGCCAGCAGTCTAGCGGGGGGTCCGCCCGTCGGGGAGCTGTTTTTT. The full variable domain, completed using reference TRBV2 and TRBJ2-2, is EPEVTQTPSHQVTQMGQEVILRCVPISNHLYFYWYRQILGQKVEFLVSFYNNEISEKSEIFDDQFSVERPDGSNFTLKIRSTKLEDSAMYFCASSLAGGPPVGELFFGEGSRLTVL.

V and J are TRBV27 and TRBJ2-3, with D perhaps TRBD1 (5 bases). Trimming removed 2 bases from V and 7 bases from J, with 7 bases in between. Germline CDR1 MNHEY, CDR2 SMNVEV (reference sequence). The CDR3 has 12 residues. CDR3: CASSLRGNTQYF. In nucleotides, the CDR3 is TGTGCCAGCAGTTTAAGGGGAAATACGCAGTATTTT.

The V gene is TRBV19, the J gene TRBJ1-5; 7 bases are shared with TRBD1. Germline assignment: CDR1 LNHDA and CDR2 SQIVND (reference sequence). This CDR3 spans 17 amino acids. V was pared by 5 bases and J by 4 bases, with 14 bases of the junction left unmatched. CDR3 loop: CASSVQQGFGTNQPQHF. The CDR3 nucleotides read TGTGCCAGTAGTGTCCAACAGGGGTTCGGGACTAATCAGCCCCAGCATTTT.

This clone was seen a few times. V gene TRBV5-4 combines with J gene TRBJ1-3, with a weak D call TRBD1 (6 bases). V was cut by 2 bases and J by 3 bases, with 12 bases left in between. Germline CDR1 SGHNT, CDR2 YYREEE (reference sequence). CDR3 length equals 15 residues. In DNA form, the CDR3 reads TGTGCCAGCAGCTTTGGCAGGGGTCGTGGAAACACCATATATTTT. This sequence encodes CASSFGRGRGNTIYF.

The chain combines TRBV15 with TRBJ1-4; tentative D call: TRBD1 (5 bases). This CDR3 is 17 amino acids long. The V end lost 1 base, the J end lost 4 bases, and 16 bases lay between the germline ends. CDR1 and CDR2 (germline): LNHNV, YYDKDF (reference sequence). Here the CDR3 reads CATSRVQGVGSNEKLFF. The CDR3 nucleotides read TGTGCCACCAGCAGAGTCCAAGGGGTCGGGAGTAATGAAAAACTGTTTTTT.

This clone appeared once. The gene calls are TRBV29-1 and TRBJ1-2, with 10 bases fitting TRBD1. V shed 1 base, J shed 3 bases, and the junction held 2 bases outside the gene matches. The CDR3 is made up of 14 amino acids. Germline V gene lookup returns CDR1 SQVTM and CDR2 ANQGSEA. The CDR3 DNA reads TGCAGCGTTGAAGGGGGGACAGGGGACTATGGCTACACCTTC. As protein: CSVEGGTGDYGYTF.

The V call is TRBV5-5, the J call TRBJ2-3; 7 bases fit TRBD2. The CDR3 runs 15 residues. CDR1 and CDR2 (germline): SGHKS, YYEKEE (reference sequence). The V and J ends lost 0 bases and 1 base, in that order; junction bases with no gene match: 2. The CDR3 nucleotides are TGTGCCAGCAGCTTGGGGGGAGGGGGCACAGATACGCAGTATTTT. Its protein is CASSLGGGGTDTQYF.

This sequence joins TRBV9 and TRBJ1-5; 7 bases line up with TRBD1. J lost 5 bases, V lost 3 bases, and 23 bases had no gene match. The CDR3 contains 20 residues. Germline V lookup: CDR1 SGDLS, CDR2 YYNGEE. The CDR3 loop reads CASSAPGAGTQGGNHQPQHF. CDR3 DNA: TGTGCCAGCAGCGCCCCAGGAGCCGGGACCCAAGGGGGCAACCATCAGCCCCAGCATTTT.

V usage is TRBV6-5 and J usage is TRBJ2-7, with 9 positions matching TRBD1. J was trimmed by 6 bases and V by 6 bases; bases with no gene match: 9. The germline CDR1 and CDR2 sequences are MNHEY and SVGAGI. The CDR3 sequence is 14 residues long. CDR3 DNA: TGTGCCAGCAGAACGACAGGGGGGCCGGTCGAGCAGTACTTC. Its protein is CASRTTGGPVEQYF.

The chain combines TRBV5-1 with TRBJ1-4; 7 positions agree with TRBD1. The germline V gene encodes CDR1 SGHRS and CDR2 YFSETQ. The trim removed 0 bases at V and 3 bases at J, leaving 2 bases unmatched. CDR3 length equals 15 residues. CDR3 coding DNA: TGCGCCAGCAGCTTGGAGGGGACAGCTAATGAAAAACTGTTTTTT. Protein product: CASSLEGTANEKLFF.

The chain's CDR3 is CAMSYGPGQPQHF. Written as DNA, the CDR3 is TGTGCCATGTCATACGGGCCGGGACAGCCCCAGCATTTT. The rearrangement uses TRBV5-6 and TRBJ1-5, with D hard to call. The germline gives CDR1 SGHDT, CDR2 YYEEEE. The ends were cut back, 9 bases at V and 7 bases at J, with 17 bases in the middle. The CDR3 is 13 amino acids.

CDR3 coding DNA: TGTGCCAGCAGCTTGGCTTTGGGGACTAGTGACAATGAGCAGTTCTTC. Translated, it gives CASSLALGTSDNEQFF. This chain joins TRBV5-4 and TRBJ2-1, with TRBD2 identical over 8 bases. V dropped 0 bases and J dropped 5; count of bases not matched to a gene: 7. CDR1 SGHNT and CDR2 YYREEE come from the germline V gene (reference sequence). CDR3 length: 16 amino acids.

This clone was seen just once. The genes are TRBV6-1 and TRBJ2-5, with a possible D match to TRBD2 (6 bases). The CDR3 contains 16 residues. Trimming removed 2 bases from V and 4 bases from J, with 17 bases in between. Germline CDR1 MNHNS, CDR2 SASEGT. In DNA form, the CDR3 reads TGTGCCAGCAGTGAAATTCAGCGGAGGGTTAGAGAGACCCAGTACTTC. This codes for CASSEIQRRVRETQYF.

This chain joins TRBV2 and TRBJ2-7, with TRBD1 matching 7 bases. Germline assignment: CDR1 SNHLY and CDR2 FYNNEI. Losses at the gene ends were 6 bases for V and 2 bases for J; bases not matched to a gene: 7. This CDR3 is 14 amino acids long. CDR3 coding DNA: TGTGCCAGCAGAGATGACAGGGACCCCTACGAGCAGTACTTC. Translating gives CASRDDRDPYEQYF.

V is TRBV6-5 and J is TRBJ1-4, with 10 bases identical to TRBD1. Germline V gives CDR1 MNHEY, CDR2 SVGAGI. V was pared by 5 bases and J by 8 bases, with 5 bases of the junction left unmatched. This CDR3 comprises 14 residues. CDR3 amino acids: CASSRTGGPEKLFF. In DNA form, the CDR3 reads TGTGCCAGCAGTAGGACAGGGGGTCCGGAAAAACTGTTTTTT.

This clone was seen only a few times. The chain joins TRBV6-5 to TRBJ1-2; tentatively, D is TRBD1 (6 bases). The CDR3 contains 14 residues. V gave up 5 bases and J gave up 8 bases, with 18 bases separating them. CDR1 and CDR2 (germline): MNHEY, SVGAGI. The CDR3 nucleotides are TGTGCCAGCAGTCCATCACCCCCCACAGGGGGCTACACCTTC. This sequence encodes CASSPSPPTGGYTF.

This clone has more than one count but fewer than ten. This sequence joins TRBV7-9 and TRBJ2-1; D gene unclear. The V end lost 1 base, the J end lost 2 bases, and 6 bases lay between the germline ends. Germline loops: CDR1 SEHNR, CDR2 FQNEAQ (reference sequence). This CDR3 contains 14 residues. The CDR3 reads CASSLDATYNEQFF. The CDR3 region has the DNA TGTGCCAGCAGCTTAGATGCGACCTACAATGAGCAGTTCTTC.

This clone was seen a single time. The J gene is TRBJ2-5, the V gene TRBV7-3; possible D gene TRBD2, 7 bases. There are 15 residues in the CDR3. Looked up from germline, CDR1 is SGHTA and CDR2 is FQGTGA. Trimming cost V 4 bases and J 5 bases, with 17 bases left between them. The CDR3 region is CASSSTGGPGETQYF. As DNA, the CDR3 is TGTGCCAGCAGCTCCACCGGGGGGCCGGGGGAGACCCAGTACTTC.

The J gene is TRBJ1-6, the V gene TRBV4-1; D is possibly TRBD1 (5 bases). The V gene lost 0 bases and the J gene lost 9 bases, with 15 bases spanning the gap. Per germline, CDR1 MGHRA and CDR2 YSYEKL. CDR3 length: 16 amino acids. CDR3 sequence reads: CASSQEPDSAPSPLHF. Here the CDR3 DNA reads TGCGCCAGCAGCCAAGAACCAGACAGCGCCCCTTCACCCCTCCACTTT.

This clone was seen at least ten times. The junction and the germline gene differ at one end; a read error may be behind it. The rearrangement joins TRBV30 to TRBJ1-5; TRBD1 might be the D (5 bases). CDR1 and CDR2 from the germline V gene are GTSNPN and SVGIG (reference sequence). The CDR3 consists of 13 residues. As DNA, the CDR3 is TGTGCCTGGAGTCCCGGAGGGTTGGGGCCCCTGGGTTTT. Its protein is CAWSPGGLGPLGF.

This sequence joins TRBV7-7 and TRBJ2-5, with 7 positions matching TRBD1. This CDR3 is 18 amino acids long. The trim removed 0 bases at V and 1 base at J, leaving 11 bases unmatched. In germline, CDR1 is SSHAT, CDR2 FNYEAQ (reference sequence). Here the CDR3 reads CASSLAPTGVRIQETQYF. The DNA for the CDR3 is TGTGCCAGCAGCTTAGCGCCCACAGGGGTCCGGATCCAAGAGACCCAGTACTTC.

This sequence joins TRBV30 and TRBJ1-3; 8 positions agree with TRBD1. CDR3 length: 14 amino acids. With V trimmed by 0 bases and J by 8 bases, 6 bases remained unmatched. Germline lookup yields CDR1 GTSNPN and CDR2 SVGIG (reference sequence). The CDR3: CAWSVGQGLDTIYF. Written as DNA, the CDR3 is TGTGCCTGGAGTGTCGGACAGGGCCTCGACACCATATATTTT.

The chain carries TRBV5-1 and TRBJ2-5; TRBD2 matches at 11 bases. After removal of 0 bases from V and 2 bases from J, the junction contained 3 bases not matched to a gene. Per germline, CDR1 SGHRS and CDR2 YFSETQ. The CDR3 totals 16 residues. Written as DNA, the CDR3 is TGCGCCAGCAGCTTGGGGGCTAGCGGGGGGCAAGAGACCCAGTACTTC. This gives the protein CASSLGASGGQETQYF. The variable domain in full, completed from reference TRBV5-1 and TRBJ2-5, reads KAGVTQTPRYLIKTRGQQVTLSCSPISGHRSVSWYQQTPGQGLQFLFEYFSETQRNKGNFPGRFSGRQFSNSRSEMNVSTLELGDSALYLCASSLGASGGQETQYFGPGTRLLVL.

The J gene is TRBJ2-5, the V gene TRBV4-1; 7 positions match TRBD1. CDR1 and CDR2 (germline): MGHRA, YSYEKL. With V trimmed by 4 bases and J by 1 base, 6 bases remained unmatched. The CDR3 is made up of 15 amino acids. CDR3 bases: TGCGCCAGCAGCCCCTTGGGGGACAGCCAAGAGACCCAGTACTTC. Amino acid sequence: CASSPLGDSQETQYF.

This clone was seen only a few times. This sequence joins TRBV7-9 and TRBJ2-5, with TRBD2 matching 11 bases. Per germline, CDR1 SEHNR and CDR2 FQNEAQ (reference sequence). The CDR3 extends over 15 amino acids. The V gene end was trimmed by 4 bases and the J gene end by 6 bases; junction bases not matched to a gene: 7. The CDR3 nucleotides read TGTGCCAGCAGCTCAGTAGCGGGGGGGACAAAGACCCAGTACTTC. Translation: CASSSVAGGTKTQYF.

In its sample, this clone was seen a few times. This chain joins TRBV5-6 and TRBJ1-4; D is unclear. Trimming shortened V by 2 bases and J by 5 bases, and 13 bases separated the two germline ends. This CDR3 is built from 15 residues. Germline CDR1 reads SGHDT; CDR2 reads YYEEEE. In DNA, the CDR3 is TGTGCCAGCAGCTTATCAGTCACACAGAATGAAAAACTGTTTTTT. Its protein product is CASSLSVTQNEKLFF.

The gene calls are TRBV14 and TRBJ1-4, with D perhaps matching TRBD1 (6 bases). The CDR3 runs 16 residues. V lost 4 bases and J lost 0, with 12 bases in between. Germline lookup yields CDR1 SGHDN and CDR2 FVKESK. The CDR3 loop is CASSRGQFATNEKLFF. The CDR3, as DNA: TGTGCCAGCAGCCGCGGACAGTTTGCAACTAATGAAAAACTGTTTTTT.

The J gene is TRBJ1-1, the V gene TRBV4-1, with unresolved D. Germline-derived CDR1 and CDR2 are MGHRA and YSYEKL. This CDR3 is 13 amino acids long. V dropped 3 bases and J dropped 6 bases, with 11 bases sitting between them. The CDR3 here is CASSHSQQAEAFF. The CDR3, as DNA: TGCGCCAGCAGCCACAGCCAGCAGGCTGAAGCTTTCTTT.

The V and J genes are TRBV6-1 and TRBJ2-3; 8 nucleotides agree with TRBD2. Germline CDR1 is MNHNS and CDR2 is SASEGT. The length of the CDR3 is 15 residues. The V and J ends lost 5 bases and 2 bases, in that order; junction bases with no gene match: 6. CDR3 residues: CASSNPTSATDTQYF. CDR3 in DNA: TGTGCCAGCAGTAACCCGACTAGCGCCACAGATACGCAGTATTTT.

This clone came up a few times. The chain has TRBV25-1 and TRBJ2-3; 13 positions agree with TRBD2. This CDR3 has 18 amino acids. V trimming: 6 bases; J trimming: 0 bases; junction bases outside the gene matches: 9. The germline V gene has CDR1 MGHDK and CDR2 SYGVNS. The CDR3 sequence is CASSRLAGGRSSTDTQYF. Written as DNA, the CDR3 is TGTGCCAGCAGCCGACTAGCGGGGGGTAGATCGAGCACAGATACGCAGTATTTT.

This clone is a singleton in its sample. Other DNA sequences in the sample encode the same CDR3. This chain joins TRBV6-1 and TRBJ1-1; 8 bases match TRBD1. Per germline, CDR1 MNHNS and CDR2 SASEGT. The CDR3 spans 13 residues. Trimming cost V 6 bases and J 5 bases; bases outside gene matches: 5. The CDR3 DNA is TGTGCCAGCAGAGACAGGGGAGGAACTGAAGCTTTCTTT. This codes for CASRDRGGTEAFF.